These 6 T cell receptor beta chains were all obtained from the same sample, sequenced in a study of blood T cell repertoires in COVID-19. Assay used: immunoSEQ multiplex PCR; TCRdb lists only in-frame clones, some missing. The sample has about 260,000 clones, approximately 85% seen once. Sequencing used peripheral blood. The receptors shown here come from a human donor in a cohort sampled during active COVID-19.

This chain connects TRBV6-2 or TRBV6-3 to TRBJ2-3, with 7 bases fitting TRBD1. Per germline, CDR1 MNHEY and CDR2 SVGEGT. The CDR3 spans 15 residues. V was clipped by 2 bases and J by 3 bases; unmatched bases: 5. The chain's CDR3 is CASSYRGQVTDTQYF. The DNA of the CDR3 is TGTGCCAGCAGTTACAGGGGGCAGGTGACAGATACGCAGTATTTT.

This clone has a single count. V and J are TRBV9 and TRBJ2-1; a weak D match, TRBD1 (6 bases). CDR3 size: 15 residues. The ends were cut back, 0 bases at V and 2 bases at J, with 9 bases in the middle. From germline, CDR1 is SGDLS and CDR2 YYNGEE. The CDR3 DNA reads TGTGCCAGCAGCGTAGTAGGGACAACCTACAATGAGCAGTTCTTC. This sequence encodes CASSVVGTTYNEQFF.

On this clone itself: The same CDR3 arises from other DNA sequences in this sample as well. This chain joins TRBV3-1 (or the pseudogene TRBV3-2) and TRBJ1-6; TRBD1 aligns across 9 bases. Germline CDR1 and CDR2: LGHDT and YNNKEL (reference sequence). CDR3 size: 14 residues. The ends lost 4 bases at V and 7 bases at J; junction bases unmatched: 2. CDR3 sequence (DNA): TGTGCCAGCAGCCTCGGACAGGGGAATTCACCCCTCCACTTT. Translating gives CASSLGQGNSPLHF.

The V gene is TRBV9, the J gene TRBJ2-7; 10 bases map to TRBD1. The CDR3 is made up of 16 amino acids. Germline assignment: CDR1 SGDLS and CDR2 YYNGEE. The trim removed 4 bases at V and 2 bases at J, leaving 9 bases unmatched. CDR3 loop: CASSFSVGQGAYEQYF. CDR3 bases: TGTGCCAGCAGCTTCTCCGTCGGACAGGGGGCCTACGAGCAGTACTTC.

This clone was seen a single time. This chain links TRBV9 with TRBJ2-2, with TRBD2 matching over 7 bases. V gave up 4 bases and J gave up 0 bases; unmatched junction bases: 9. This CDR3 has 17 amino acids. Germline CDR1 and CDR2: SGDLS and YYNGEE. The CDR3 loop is CASSPGWGGANTGELFF. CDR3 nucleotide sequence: TGTGCCAGCAGCCCCGGGTGGGGAGGGGCGAACACCGGGGAGCTGTTTTTT.

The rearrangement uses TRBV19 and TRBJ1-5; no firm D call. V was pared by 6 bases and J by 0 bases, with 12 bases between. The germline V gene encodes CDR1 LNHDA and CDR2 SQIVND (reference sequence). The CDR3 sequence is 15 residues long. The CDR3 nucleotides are TGTGCCAGTAGCCCAGAGGGTTATAGCAATCAGCCCCAGCATTTT. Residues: CASSPEGYSNQPQHF.